These T cell receptor beta chains were read from a single sample in a study of blood T cell repertoires in COVID-19. The table came from immunoSEQ multiplex PCR; TCRdb's copy has only in-frame clones and leaves some out. The sample has over 75,000 clones; approximately 90% are singletons. Sequencing was performed on peripheral blood. These receptor sequences come from a human donor with active COVID-19. The donor label of this sample is uncertain. Each CDR3 is given with its conserved first and last residue. A D gene is named only where the DNA matches it firmly. Size is omitted from some rows. Given values are once, few, many or a class for expanded clones.

clone_size: .; j_call: TRBJ2-3; cdr3_length: 15; d_call: TRBD1; v_call: TRBV11-2; cdr3_nt: TGTGCCAGCAGCCCCCCGGGACAGAGCACAGATACGCAGTATTTT; cdr3_aa: CASSPPGQSTDTQYF
clone_size: .; j_call: TRBJ1-6; cdr3_length: 15; d_call: TRBD1; v_call: TRBV6-5; cdr3_nt: TGTGCCAGCAGACCCCCGACAGGGGAAAATTCACCCCTCCACTTT; cdr3_aa: CASRPPTGENSPLHF
clone_size: .; j_call: TRBJ1-1; cdr3_length: 13; d_call: .; v_call: TRBV9; cdr3_nt: TGTGCCAGCAGCTCGGGAGTGCGGGCTGAAGCTTTCTTT; cdr3_aa: CASSSGVRAEAFF
clone_size: .; j_call: TRBJ2-3; cdr3_length: 17; d_call: .; v_call: TRBV19; cdr3_nt: TGTGCCAGTAGTATAGATCTAGAGGGGGGGTACACAGATACGCAGTATTTT; cdr3_aa: CASSIDLEGGYTDTQYF
clone_size: .; j_call: TRBJ1-6; cdr3_length: 19; d_call: .; v_call: TRBV21-1; cdr3_nt: TGTGCCAGCAGCTCCCAGCGTTTTTGGGGGGGGCTCTATAATTCACCCCTCCACTTT; cdr3_aa: CASSSQRFWGGLYNSPLHF
clone_size: .; j_call: TRBJ1-4; cdr3_length: 16; d_call: .; v_call: TRBV19; cdr3_nt: TGTGCCAGTAGTTCATTCCGGACACCTCGGCGTGAAAAACTGTTTTTT; cdr3_aa: CASSSFRTPRREKLFF
clone_size: .; j_call: TRBJ1-2; cdr3_length: 15; d_call: .; v_call: TRBV12-1; cdr3_nt: TGTGCCAGCAGCTTAGGCACAGGGTTTTGCATGGGCTACACCTTC; cdr3_aa: CASSLGTGFCMGYTF
clone_size: .; j_call: TRBJ2-3; cdr3_length: 16; d_call: TRBD1; v_call: TRBV9; cdr3_nt: TGTGCCAGCAGCCCCGACCAGGGGGCGTTCACAGATACGCAGTATTTT; cdr3_aa: CASSPDQGAFTDTQYF
clone_size: .; j_call: TRBJ2-7; cdr3_length: 15; d_call: .; v_call: TRBV6-5; cdr3_nt: TGTGCCAGCAGTTACTCGAGCAGGGGTGTATACGAGCAGTACTTC; cdr3_aa: CASSYSSRGVYEQYF
clone_size: .; j_call: TRBJ1-3; cdr3_length: 16; d_call: .; v_call: TRBV14; cdr3_nt: TGTGCCAGCAGCCACGGTTCACTGAGCTCTGGAAACACCATATATTTT; cdr3_aa: CASSHGSLSSGNTIYF
clone_size: .; j_call: TRBJ1-4; cdr3_length: 13; d_call: .; v_call: TRBV28; cdr3_nt: TGTGCCAGCAGTTTATCGGGGGGTGAAAAACTGTTTTTT; cdr3_aa: CASSLSGGEKLFF
clone_size: .; j_call: TRBJ2-6; cdr3_length: 14; d_call: .; v_call: TRBV27; cdr3_nt: TGTGCCAGCAGTCTCCTCTCTGGGGCCAACGTCCTGACTTTC; cdr3_aa: CASSLLSGANVLTF
clone_size: .; j_call: TRBJ1-6; cdr3_length: 15; d_call: TRBD1; v_call: TRBV11-2; cdr3_nt: TGTGCCAGCAGCTCATACAGGGGGCCGCGATCACCCCTCCACTTT; cdr3_aa: CASSSYRGPRSPLHF
clone_size: .; j_call: TRBJ1-5; cdr3_length: 15; d_call: TRBD1; v_call: TRBV11-3; cdr3_nt: TGTGCCAGCAGCTGGACAGACAGGGGTAAGCCTCCCCAGCATTTT; cdr3_aa: CASSWTDRGKPPQHF
clone_size: .; j_call: TRBJ2-7; cdr3_length: 14; d_call: TRBD2; v_call: TRBV2; cdr3_nt: TGTGCCAGCAGTGCGGGGGGAGCCCGGTACGAGCAGTACTTC; cdr3_aa: CASSAGGARYEQYF
clone_size: .; j_call: TRBJ2-3; cdr3_length: 20; d_call: TRBD2; v_call: TRBV14; cdr3_nt: TGTGCCAGCAGCGTAACCCCGGGACTAGCGGGGACAACTAGCACAGATACGCAGTATTTT; cdr3_aa: CASSVTPGLAGTTSTDTQYF
clone_size: .; j_call: TRBJ2-5; cdr3_length: 12; d_call: .; v_call: TRBV5-1; cdr3_nt: TGCGCCAGCAGCCAAGGGGGAGAGACCCAGTACTTC; cdr3_aa: CASSQGGETQYF
clone_size: .; j_call: TRBJ2-3; cdr3_length: 15; d_call: TRBD2; v_call: TRBV24-1; cdr3_nt: TGTGCCACCAGTGATTTGGTACTAGCGGGGAATACGCAGTATTTT; cdr3_aa: CATSDLVLAGNTQYF
clone_size: .; j_call: TRBJ2-7; cdr3_length: 14; d_call: TRBD2; v_call: TRBV7-2; cdr3_nt: TGTGCCAGCTCAACCGCGGGGGAATCTTACGAGCAGTACTTC; cdr3_aa: CASSTAGESYEQYF
clone_size: .; j_call: TRBJ2-7; cdr3_length: 12; d_call: .; v_call: TRBV2; cdr3_nt: TGTGCCAGCAGAGACAGCACCTACGAGCAGTACTTC; cdr3_aa: CASRDSTYEQYF
clone_size: .; j_call: TRBJ1-1; cdr3_length: 16; d_call: .; v_call: TRBV9; cdr3_nt: TGTGCCAGCAGCGTAGCGGGCTCGAGGGCGAACACTGAAGCTTTCTTT; cdr3_aa: CASSVAGSRANTEAFF
clone_size: .; j_call: TRBJ2-1; cdr3_length: 12; d_call: .; v_call: TRBV12-3/TRBV12-4; cdr3_nt: TGTGCCAGCGGGAGTGGGTCGTTCTGGGAGCTCTTC; cdr3_aa: CASGSGSFWELF
clone_size: .; j_call: TRBJ1-2; cdr3_length: 16; d_call: TRBD1; v_call: TRBV19; cdr3_nt: TGTGCCAGTAGTATCAACAGGGGATACGAGAAGGGTGGCTACACCTTC; cdr3_aa: CASSINRGYEKGGYTF
clone_size: .; j_call: TRBJ1-4; cdr3_length: 14; d_call: TRBD1; v_call: TRBV6-5; cdr3_nt: TGTGCCAGCAGGCCACAGGGGGGTGTCGAAAAACTGTTTTTT; cdr3_aa: CASRPQGGVEKLFF
clone_size: .; j_call: TRBJ2-7; cdr3_length: 13; d_call: TRBD1; v_call: TRBV19; cdr3_nt: TGTGCCAGTAGTACCCGACAGGGCTACGAGCAGTACTTC; cdr3_aa: CASSTRQGYEQYF
clone_size: .; j_call: TRBJ2-1; cdr3_length: 14; d_call: .; v_call: TRBV5-1; cdr3_nt: TGCGCCAGCAGAGGGGATCAGGCCTACAATGAGCAGTTCTTC; cdr3_aa: CASRGDQAYNEQFF
clone_size: .; j_call: TRBJ1-2; cdr3_length: 14; d_call: TRBD1; v_call: TRBV3-1/TRBV3-2; cdr3_nt: TGTGCCAGCAGGGGGGACAGGGGGCAACTTGGCTACACCTTC; cdr3_aa: CASRGDRGQLGYTF
clone_size: .; j_call: TRBJ2-4; cdr3_length: 14; d_call: TRBD1; v_call: TRBV5-4; cdr3_nt: TGTGCCACCACCCCACAGGGGGTCAAAAACATTCAGTACTTC; cdr3_aa: CATTPQGVKNIQYF
clone_size: .; j_call: TRBJ2-2; cdr3_length: 14; d_call: .; v_call: TRBV6-2/TRBV6-3; cdr3_nt: TGTGCCAGCAGCCAGGACAGAAACACCGGGGAGCTGTTTTTT; cdr3_aa: CASSQDRNTGELFF
clone_size: .; j_call: TRBJ1-4; cdr3_length: 14; d_call: .; v_call: TRBV7-6; cdr3_nt: TGTGCCAGCGGCGAGAGGGGCGCGGGAGAAAAACTGTTTTTT; cdr3_aa: CASGERGAGEKLFF
clone_size: once; j_call: TRBJ2-3; cdr3_length: 15; d_call: TRBD1; v_call: TRBV9; cdr3_nt: TGTGCCAGCAGCGTCCGACAGGGGGCGAAAGATACGCAGTATTTT; cdr3_aa: CASSVRQGAKDTQYF
clone_size: .; j_call: TRBJ2-5; cdr3_length: 14; d_call: TRBD1; v_call: TRBV29-1; cdr3_nt: TGCAGCGTTGAAGGCGGACAGGGAAAAGAGACCCAGTACTTC; cdr3_aa: CSVEGGQGKETQYF
clone_size: .; j_call: TRBJ2-7; cdr3_length: 17; d_call: TRBD1; v_call: TRBV29-1; cdr3_nt: TGCAGCGTTGAAGATCAGGTTACGGGACAGCCCGGCTACGAGCAGTACTTC; cdr3_aa: CSVEDQVTGQPGYEQYF
clone_size: .; j_call: TRBJ1-2; cdr3_length: 13; d_call: .; v_call: TRBV7-2; cdr3_nt: TGTGCCAGCGCTACCCCGGGGAGAACTGGCTACACCTTC; cdr3_aa: CASATPGRTGYTF
clone_size: once; j_call: TRBJ2-3; cdr3_length: 14; d_call: TRBD2; v_call: TRBV9; cdr3_nt: TGTGCCAGCCGCACAAGCGGGGCAGGAGATACGCAGTATTTT; cdr3_aa: CASRTSGAGDTQYF
clone_size: .; j_call: TRBJ2-2; cdr3_length: 16; d_call: TRBD1; v_call: TRBV4-3; cdr3_nt: TGCGCCAGCAGCCAAGAATGGACAGGATTCACCGGGGAGCTGTTTTTT; cdr3_aa: CASSQEWTGFTGELFF
clone_size: .; j_call: TRBJ1-3; cdr3_length: 16; d_call: .; v_call: TRBV20-1; cdr3_nt: TGCAGTGCTAGTCCCTACAGGGATTTCTCTGGAAACACCATATATTTT; cdr3_aa: CSASPYRDFSGNTIYF
clone_size: .; j_call: TRBJ1-2; cdr3_length: 15; d_call: TRBD1; v_call: TRBV3-1/TRBV3-2; cdr3_nt: TGTGCCAGCAGCCAAGGACCGGGACAGGGTTATGGCTACACCTTC; cdr3_aa: CASSQGPGQGYGYTF
clone_size: .; j_call: TRBJ2-2; cdr3_length: 16; d_call: TRBD2; v_call: TRBV7-3; cdr3_nt: TGTGCCAGCAGCTCATCGGGGGGGCCGGTCACCGGGGAGCTGTTTTTT; cdr3_aa: CASSSSGGPVTGELFF
clone_size: .; j_call: TRBJ2-5; cdr3_length: 13; d_call: .; v_call: TRBV29-1; cdr3_nt: TGCAGCGTTGAACGCTCCCGACGGGAAGACCAGTACTTC; cdr3_aa: CSVERSRREDQYF
clone_size: .; j_call: TRBJ1-4; cdr3_length: 14; d_call: .; v_call: TRBV2; cdr3_nt: TGTGCCAGCAGTGAACCGCAGGGGAATGAAAAACTGTTTTTT; cdr3_aa: CASSEPQGNEKLFF
clone_size: .; j_call: TRBJ1-1; cdr3_length: 14; d_call: .; v_call: TRBV5-1; cdr3_nt: TGCGCCAGCAGCTCGTTTCAGGGCCACACTGAAGCTTTCTTT; cdr3_aa: CASSSFQGHTEAFF
clone_size: .; j_call: TRBJ1-1; cdr3_length: 15; d_call: .; v_call: TRBV6-5; cdr3_nt: TGTGCCAGCAGTTTGGGACCCCCGGGAGGGACTGAAGCTTTCTTT; cdr3_aa: CASSLGPPGGTEAFF
clone_size: .; j_call: TRBJ1-1; cdr3_length: 13; d_call: .; v_call: TRBV4-3; cdr3_nt: TGCGCCAGCAGCCAAGCACGGGGTGCTGAAGCTTTCTTT; cdr3_aa: CASSQARGAEAFF
clone_size: .; j_call: TRBJ1-6; cdr3_length: 17; d_call: TRBD1; v_call: TRBV14; cdr3_nt: TGTGCCAGCAGCCAAGATGGAACAGGGGCTTATAATTCACCCCTCCACTTT; cdr3_aa: CASSQDGTGAYNSPLHF
clone_size: .; j_call: TRBJ1-5; cdr3_length: 13; d_call: .; v_call: TRBV19; cdr3_nt: TGTGCCAGTAGTATAATTGGAGGTCAGCCCCAGCATTTT; cdr3_aa: CASSIIGGQPQHF
clone_size: once; j_call: TRBJ1-4; cdr3_length: 18; d_call: TRBD1; v_call: TRBV6-2/TRBV6-3; cdr3_nt: TGTGCCAGCAGTTACCGGACAGGGGGCGAGACTTTTAGTGAAAAACTGTTTTTT; cdr3_aa: CASSYRTGGETFSEKLFF
clone_size: .; j_call: TRBJ1-3; cdr3_length: 13; d_call: .; v_call: TRBV5-1; cdr3_nt: TGCGCCAGCGGGGAGATCTCTGGAAACACCATATATTTT; cdr3_aa: CASGEISGNTIYF
clone_size: .; j_call: TRBJ2-1; cdr3_length: 15; d_call: TRBD1; v_call: TRBV5-1; cdr3_nt: TGCGCCAGCAGCTTCGAACCAGGGGGAGTTTATGAGCAGTTCTTC; cdr3_aa: CASSFEPGGVYEQFF
clone_size: .; j_call: TRBJ2-3; cdr3_length: 17; d_call: TRBD2; v_call: TRBV6-1; cdr3_nt: TGTGCCAGCAGTGGGCCTAGCGGGGGGGCCGGGGCAGATACGCAGTATTTT; cdr3_aa: CASSGPSGGAGADTQYF
clone_size: once; j_call: TRBJ2-7; cdr3_length: 13; d_call: .; v_call: TRBV10-1; cdr3_nt: TGCGCCAGCAGCCGGGACACCTCGGGGGAGCAGTACTTC; cdr3_aa: CASSRDTSGEQYF
clone_size: .; j_call: TRBJ2-5; cdr3_length: 16; d_call: TRBD1; v_call: TRBV10-3; cdr3_nt: TGTGCCATCAGTGAGTCGTCACAGGGGGGCCAAGAGACCCAGTACTTC; cdr3_aa: CAISESSQGGQETQYF
clone_size: once; j_call: TRBJ1-2; cdr3_length: 15; d_call: .; v_call: TRBV28; cdr3_nt: TGTGCCAGCAGTTTAACCCCAGGGTTCGACTATGGCTACACCTTC; cdr3_aa: CASSLTPGFDYGYTF
clone_size: .; j_call: TRBJ2-5; cdr3_length: 15; d_call: TRBD1; v_call: TRBV24-1; cdr3_nt: TGTGCCACCAGTGATCCGGACAGGTACCAAGAGACCCAGTACTTC; cdr3_aa: CATSDPDRYQETQYF
clone_size: .; j_call: TRBJ2-3; cdr3_length: 16; d_call: TRBD2; v_call: TRBV11-2; cdr3_nt: TGTGCCAGCAGCTCCCCGGCTAGCGGGGGGAAAGATACGCAGTATTTT; cdr3_aa: CASSSPASGGKDTQYF
clone_size: .; j_call: TRBJ2-3; cdr3_length: 13; d_call: TRBD2; v_call: TRBV5-1; cdr3_nt: TGCGCCAGCAGACCGGGACTAGCAGATACGCAGTATTTT; cdr3_aa: CASRPGLADTQYF
clone_size: .; j_call: TRBJ2-7; cdr3_length: 15; d_call: .; v_call: TRBV5-1; cdr3_nt: TGCGCCAGCAGCTTAAGAGCGTCAGGGGATCGCGAGCAGTACTTC; cdr3_aa: CASSLRASGDREQYF
clone_size: .; j_call: TRBJ2-1; cdr3_length: 18; d_call: TRBD1; v_call: TRBV9; cdr3_nt: TGTGCCAGCAGCGAGGGGGAGAGAGGGACAGGGGAGTACAATGAGCAGTTCTTC; cdr3_aa: CASSEGERGTGEYNEQFF
clone_size: .; j_call: TRBJ1-4; cdr3_length: 14; d_call: .; v_call: TRBV28; cdr3_nt: TGTGCCAGCAGTCCCCGACAGGAGAGTGAAAAACTGTTTTTT; cdr3_aa: CASSPRQESEKLFF
clone_size: .; j_call: TRBJ2-3; cdr3_length: 15; d_call: TRBD1; v_call: TRBV7-2; cdr3_nt: TGTGCCAGCAGCTTAAGACAGGGGGCGTTAGATACGCAGTATTTT; cdr3_aa: CASSLRQGALDTQYF